This T cell receptor (beta chain) originates from a study of blood T cells in healthy people across ages. Whole-study results and caveats: Naive and antigen-experienced cells could not be conclusively compared, given unsorted PBMCs.

The trim removed 2 bases at V and 1 base at J, leaving 2 bases unmatched. The CDR3 length is 15 residues. The germline CDR1 and CDR2 sequences are SNHLY and FYNNEI. Primers used in a second PCR of roughly 6 to 11 cycles were a sample-barcoded 5' primer and a J-beta primer mix. Every single cDNA molecule received a tag from a template-switch adaptor with 12 random nucleotides. Every sample gave at least 2.5 million paired-end reads containing CDR3. MiXCR, run by TCRdb on the 5' RACE reads, gives a single entry per CDR3 protein. Among fewer than 2,000,000 distinct CDR3 sequences listed, approximately 40% were seen once. Note on this clonotype: Its antigen is still unknown.

The sample consisted of blood. The source is a human donor in good health. The rearrangement links TRBV2 to TRBJ2-1, with 7 bases matching TRBD2. The CDR3 sequence is CASSEYGGSYNEQFF. CDR3 bases: TGTGCCAGCAGTGAATACGGGGGGTCCTACAATGAGCAGTTCTTC.